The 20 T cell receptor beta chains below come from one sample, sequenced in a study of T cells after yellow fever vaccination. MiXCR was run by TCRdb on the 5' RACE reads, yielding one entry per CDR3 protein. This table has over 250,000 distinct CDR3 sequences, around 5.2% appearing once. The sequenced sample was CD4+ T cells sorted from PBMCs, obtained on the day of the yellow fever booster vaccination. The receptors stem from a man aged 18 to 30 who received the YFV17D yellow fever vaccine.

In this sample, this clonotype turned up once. The CDR3 DNA sequence: TGTGCCAGCAACCTCGACAGGGGCGGGTATTTCTCAGCAGATACGCAGTATTTT. It specifies CASNLDRGGYFSADTQYF. This chain joins TRBV13 and TRBJ2-3, with 8 positions matching TRBD1. The CDR3 has 18 residues. Trimming cost V 7 bases and J 4 bases; bases outside gene matches: 19. Germline V gene sequence: CDR1 PRHDT, CDR2 FYEKMQ (reference sequence).

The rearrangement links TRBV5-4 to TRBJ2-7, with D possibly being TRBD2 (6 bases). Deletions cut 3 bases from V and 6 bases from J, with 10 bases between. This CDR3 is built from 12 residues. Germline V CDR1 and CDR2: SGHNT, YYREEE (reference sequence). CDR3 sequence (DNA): TGTGCCAGCAGCTCGTTCGGGGGCGAGCAGTACTTC. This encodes CASSSFGGEQYF. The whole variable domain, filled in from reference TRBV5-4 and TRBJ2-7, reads ETGVTQSPTHLIKTRGQQVTLRCSSQSGHNTVSWYQQALGQGPQFIFQYYREEENGRGNFPPRFSGLQFPNYSSELNVNALELDDSALYLCASSSFGGEQYFGPGTRLTVT.

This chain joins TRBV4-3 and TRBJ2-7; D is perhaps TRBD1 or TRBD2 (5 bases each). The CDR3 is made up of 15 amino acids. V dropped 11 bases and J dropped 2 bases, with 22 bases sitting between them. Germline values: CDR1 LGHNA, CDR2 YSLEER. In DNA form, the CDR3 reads TGCGCCGGCCAACATACCCGGGACGACACCTACGAGCAGTACGTC. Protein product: CAGQHTRDDTYEQYV.

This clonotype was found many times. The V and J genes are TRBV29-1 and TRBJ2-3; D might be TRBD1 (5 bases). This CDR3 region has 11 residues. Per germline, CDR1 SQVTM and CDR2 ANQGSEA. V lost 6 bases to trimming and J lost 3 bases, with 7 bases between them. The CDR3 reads CSVRQTDTQYF. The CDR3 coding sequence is TGCAGCGTGCGACAGACAGATACGCAGTATTTT.

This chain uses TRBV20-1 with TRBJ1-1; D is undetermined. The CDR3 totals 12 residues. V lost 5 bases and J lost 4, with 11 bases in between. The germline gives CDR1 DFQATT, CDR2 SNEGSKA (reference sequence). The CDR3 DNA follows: TGCAGTGCTTTAGAAGATGCCACTGAAGCTTTCTTT. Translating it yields CSALEDATEAFF.

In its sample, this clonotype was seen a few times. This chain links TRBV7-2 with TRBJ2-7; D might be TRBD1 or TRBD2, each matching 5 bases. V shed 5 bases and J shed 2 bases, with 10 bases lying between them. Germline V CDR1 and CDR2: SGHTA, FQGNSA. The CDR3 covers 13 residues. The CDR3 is CASSRDRAYEQYV. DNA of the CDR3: TGTGCCAGCAGCCGGGACCGAGCCTACGAGCAGTACGTC.

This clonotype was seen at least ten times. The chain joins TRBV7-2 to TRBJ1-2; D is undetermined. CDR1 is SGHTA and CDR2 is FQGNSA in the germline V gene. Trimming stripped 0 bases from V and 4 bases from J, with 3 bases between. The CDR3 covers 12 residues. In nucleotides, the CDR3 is TGTGCCAGCAGCTTAGCGCCCTATGGCTACACCTTC. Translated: CASSLAPYGYTF.

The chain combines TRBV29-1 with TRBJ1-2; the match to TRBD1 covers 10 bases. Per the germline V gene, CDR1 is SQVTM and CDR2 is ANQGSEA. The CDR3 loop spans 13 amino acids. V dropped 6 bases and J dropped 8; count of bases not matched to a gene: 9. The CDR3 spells CSVEGQGTDGYTF. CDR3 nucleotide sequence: TGCAGCGTGGAGGGACAGGGGACTGACGGCTACACCTTC.

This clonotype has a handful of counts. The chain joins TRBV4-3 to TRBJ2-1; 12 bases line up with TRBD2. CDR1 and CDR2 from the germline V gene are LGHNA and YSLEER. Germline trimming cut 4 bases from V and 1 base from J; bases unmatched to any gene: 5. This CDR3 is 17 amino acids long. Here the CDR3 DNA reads TGCGCCAGCAGCCGCAACCTAGCGGGGGGGTCCTACAATGAGCAGTTCTTC. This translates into CASSRNLAGGSYNEQFF.

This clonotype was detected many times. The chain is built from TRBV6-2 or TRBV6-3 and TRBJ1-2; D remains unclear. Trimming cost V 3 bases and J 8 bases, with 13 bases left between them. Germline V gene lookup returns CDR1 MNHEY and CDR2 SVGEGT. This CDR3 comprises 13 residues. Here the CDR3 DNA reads TGTGCCAGCAGTTATCAGGAGGTCTGGGGCTACACCTTC. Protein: CASSYQEVWGYTF.

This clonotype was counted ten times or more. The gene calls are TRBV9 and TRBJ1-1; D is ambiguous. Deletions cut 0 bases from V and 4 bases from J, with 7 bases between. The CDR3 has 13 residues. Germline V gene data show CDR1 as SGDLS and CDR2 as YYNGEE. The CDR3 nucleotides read TGTGCCAGCAGCGTAGACGGGATCACTGAAGCTTTCTTT. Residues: CASSVDGITEAFF.

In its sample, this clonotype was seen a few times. The CDR3 region is CASSVGPGVTQDTQYF. CDR3 sequence (DNA): TGTGCCAGCAGCGTAGGTCCGGGGGTCACCCAAGATACGCAGTATTTT. The V gene is TRBV9, the J gene TRBJ2-3; possibly TRBD2 for D (6 bases). Trimming removed 0 bases at V and 5 bases at J, with 16 bases between. This CDR3 has 16 residues. Looked up from germline, CDR1 is SGDLS and CDR2 is YYNGEE. Full variable domain (outside the CDR3, taken from reference TRBV9 and TRBJ2-3): DSGVTQTPKHLITATGQRVTLRCSPRSGDLSVYWYQQSLDQGLQFLIQYYNGEERAKGNILERFSAQQFPDLHSELNLSSLELGDSALYFCASSVGPGVTQDTQYFGPGTRLTVL.

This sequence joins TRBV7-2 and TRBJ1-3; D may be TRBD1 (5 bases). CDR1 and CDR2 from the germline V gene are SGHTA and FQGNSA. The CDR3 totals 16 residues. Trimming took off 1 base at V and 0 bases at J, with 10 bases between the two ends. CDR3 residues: CASSLVAGDSGNTIYF. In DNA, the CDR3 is TGTGCCAGCAGCTTAGTCGCGGGGGACTCTGGAAACACCATATATTTT.

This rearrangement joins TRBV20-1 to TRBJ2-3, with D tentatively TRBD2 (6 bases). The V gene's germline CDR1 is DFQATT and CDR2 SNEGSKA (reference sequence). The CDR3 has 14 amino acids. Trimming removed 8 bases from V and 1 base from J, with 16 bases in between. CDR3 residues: CSSHWERGTDTQYF. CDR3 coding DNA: TGCAGTTCACACTGGGAGCGGGGCACAGATACGCAGTATTTT.

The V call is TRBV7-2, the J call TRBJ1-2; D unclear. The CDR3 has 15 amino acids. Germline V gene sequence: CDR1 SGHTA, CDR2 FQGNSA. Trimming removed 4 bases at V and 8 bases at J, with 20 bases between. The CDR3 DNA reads TGTGCCAGCAGCTCCGGGGAACGCAAGTACTGGGGCTACACCTTC. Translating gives CASSSGERKYWGYTF.

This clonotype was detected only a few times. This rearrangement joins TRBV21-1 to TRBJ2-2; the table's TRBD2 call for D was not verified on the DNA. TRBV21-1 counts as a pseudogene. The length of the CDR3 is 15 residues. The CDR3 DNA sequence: TGTGCCAGCAGCAAAGTAACCCTCACGGGCGGGGAGCTGTTTTTT. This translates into CASSKVTLTGGELFF.

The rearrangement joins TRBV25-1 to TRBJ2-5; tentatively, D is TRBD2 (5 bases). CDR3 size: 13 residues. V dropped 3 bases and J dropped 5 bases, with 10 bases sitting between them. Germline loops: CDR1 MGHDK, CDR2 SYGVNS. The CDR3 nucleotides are TGTGCCAGCAGTGAGAGTTCTAGCGAGACCCAGTACTTC. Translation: CASSESSSETQYF.

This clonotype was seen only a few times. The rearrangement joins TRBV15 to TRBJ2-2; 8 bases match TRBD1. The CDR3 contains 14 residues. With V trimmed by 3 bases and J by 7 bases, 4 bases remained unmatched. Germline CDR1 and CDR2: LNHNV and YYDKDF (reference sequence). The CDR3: CATSRDRESGELFF. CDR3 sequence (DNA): TGTGCCACCAGCAGGGACAGGGAGAGCGGGGAGCTGTTTTTT.

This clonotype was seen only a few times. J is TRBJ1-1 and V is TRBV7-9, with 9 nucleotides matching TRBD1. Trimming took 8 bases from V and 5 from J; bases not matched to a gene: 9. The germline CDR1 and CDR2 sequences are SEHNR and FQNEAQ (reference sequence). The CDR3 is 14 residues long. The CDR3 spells CASSTRQGDTEAFF. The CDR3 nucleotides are TGTGCCAGCTCAACTCGACAGGGGGATACTGAAGCTTTCTTT.

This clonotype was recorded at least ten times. This chain's CDR3 is CASSPRDRNYGYTF. As DNA, the CDR3 is TGTGCCAGCAGCCCGAGGGACAGAAACTATGGCTACACCTTC. The V and J genes are TRBV3-1 and TRBJ1-2, with 7 bases lining up with TRBD1. The germline CDR1 and CDR2 sequences are LGHDT and YNNKEL (reference sequence). The CDR3 has 14 amino acids. J lost 2 bases, V lost 4 bases, and 4 bases had no gene match.